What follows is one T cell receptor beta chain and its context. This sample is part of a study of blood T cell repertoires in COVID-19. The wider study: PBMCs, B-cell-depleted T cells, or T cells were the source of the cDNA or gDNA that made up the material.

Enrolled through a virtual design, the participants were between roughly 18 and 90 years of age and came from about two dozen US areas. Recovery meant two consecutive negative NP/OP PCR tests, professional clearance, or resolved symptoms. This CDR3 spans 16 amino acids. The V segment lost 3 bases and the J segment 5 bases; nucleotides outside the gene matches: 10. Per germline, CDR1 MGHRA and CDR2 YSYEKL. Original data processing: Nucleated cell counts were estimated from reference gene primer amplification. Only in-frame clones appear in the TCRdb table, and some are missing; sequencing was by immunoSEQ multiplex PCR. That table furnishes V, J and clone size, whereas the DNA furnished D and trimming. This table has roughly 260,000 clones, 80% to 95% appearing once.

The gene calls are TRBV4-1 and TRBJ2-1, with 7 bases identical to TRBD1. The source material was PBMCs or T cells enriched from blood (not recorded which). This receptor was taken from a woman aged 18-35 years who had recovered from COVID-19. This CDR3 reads CASSQLSGTVNNEQFF. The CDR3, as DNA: TGCGCCAGCAGCCAGCTCTCCGGGACAGTAAACAATGAGCAGTTCTTC.